This passage covers 21 T cell receptor beta chains from one sample sequenced in a study of cytomegalovirus exposure and HLA in healthy donors. Amplification used 60 Vbeta primers and 13 Jbeta primers. Profiling relied on immunoSEQ multiplex PCR, and the TCRdb table lists in-frame clones only, not all of them. The repertoire holds fewer than 200,000 clones, 70% to 80% seen once, with roughly 0.76% in the top ten. Sequenced: PBMCs. These receptors all stem from a female donor in good health and CMV-seronegative.

This chain joins TRBV5-8 and TRBJ1-2; no clear D gene. This CDR3 comprises 12 residues. Germline loops: CDR1 SGHTS, CDR2 YDEGEE. Trimming took off 3 bases at V and 4 bases at J, with 7 bases between the two ends. CDR3 amino acids: CASSSDSYGYTF. DNA for the CDR3: TGTGCCAGCAGCTCGGACTCCTATGGCTACACCTTC.

The rearrangement links TRBV5-4 to TRBJ2-7; TRBD2 matches 12 bases. Germline V gives CDR1 SGHNT, CDR2 YYREEE (reference sequence). The CDR3 contains 15 residues. The junction had 3 bases not matched to a gene; V was cut back by 0 bases and J by 5 bases. Here the CDR3 DNA reads TGTGCCAGCAGCTTGGAACTAGCGGGAGGCCACGAGCAGTACTTC. Its translation: CASSLELAGGHEQYF. Drawing the rest from reference TRBV5-4 and TRBJ2-7, the complete variable domain is ETGVTQSPTHLIKTRGQQVTLRCSSQSGHNTVSWYQQALGQGPQFIFQYYREEENGRGNFPPRFSGLQFPNYSSELNVNALELDDSALYLCASSLELAGGHEQYFGPGTRLTVT.

The chain uses TRBV7-9 and TRBJ2-2, with D tentatively TRBD1 (5 bases). The CDR3 extends over 16 amino acids. Germline-derived CDR1 and CDR2 are SEHNR and FQNEAQ (reference sequence). The ends were cut back, 7 bases at V and 3 bases at J, with 18 bases in the middle. The CDR3 nucleotides are TGTGCCAGCAACCCGATCAGGGCTGGCTACACCGGGGAGCTGTTTTTT. This translates into CASNPIRAGYTGELFF. Combining the CDR3 with reference TRBV7-9 and TRBJ2-2 gives the whole variable domain DTGVSQNPRHKITKRGQNVTFRCDPISEHNRLYWYRQTLGQGPEFLTYFQNEAQLEKSRLLSDRFSAERPKGSFSTLEIQRTEQGDSAMYLCASNPIRAGYTGELFFGEGSRLTVL.

This chain connects TRBV4-1 to TRBJ1-4; 9 bases agree with TRBD1. This CDR3 has 14 residues. CDR1 and CDR2 (germline): MGHRA, YSYEKL. V lost 6 bases to trimming and J lost 6 bases; unmatched junction nucleotides: 5. The chain's CDR3 is CASRKGDRDEKLFF. CDR3 in DNA: TGCGCCAGCAGGAAGGGGGACAGGGATGAAAAACTGTTTTTT.

The chain has TRBV19 and TRBJ1-2; D gene unclear. Per the germline V gene, CDR1 is LNHDA and CDR2 is SQIVND (reference sequence). Trimming stripped 7 bases from V and 6 bases from J, with 12 bases between. CDR3 length equals 12 residues. DNA for the CDR3: TGTGCCAGTAAAGATTTAACAGATGGCTACACCTTC. Encoded protein: CASKDLTDGYTF.

This clone showed up just once. The chain recombines TRBV7-2 with TRBJ2-3, with 13 bases that match TRBD2. This CDR3 has 17 amino acids. The junction had 9 bases not matched to a gene; V was cut back by 3 bases and J by 6 bases. Germline assignment: CDR1 SGHTA and CDR2 FQGNSA. This CDR3 is CASSFGTSGVSRDTQYF. In DNA form, the CDR3 reads TGTGCCAGCAGCTTCGGGACTAGCGGGGTTTCCAGGGATACGCAGTATTTT.

This clone was detected only a few times. The chain has TRBV6-1 and TRBJ2-1, with 9 bases that match TRBD1. Unmatched junction bases numbered 13, after V lost 4 bases and J lost 9 bases. This CDR3 region has 16 residues. Per the germline V gene, CDR1 is MNHNS and CDR2 is SASEGT. The CDR3 region has the DNA TGTGCCAGCAGTGCCGGTGGGGGACAGGGAGTACGTGAGCAGTTCTTC. Translated, it gives CASSAGGGQGVREQFF.

This clone has just a few counts. This chain connects TRBV2 to TRBJ1-6, with 7 bases that match TRBD1. This CDR3 region has 15 residues. J lost 7 bases, V lost 5 bases, and 8 bases had no gene match. Germline values: CDR1 SNHLY, CDR2 FYNNEI. This chain's CDR3 is CASSQGTVVNSPLHF. CDR3 DNA sequence: TGTGCCAGCAGTCAGGGGACAGTAGTCAATTCACCCCTCCACTTT.

V is TRBV29-1 and J is TRBJ1-3; a possible D gene is TRBD1 (6 bases). Looked up from germline, CDR1 is SQVTM and CDR2 is ANQGSEA. The CDR3 is 16 residues long. V lost 4 bases and J 0 bases, leaving 16 bases between the germline ends. CDR3 in DNA: TGCAGCGTTGGACGTATGGACAGAGACTCTGGAAACACCATATATTTT. This encodes CSVGRMDRDSGNTIYF.

This chain joins TRBV4-1 and TRBJ1-2; D ambiguous. This CDR3 spans 15 amino acids. Germline CDR1 is MGHRA and CDR2 is YSYEKL. With 3 bases removed from V and 4 bases from J, the gap between germline ends came to 15 bases. The CDR3 loop is CASSHPGSAGYGYTF. CDR3 sequence (DNA): TGCGCCAGCAGCCACCCGGGTAGTGCGGGCTATGGCTACACCTTC.

The chain uses TRBV2 and TRBJ2-2; D is ambiguous. This CDR3 has 15 amino acids. Germline values: CDR1 SNHLY, CDR2 FYNNEI. Trimming removed 8 bases at V and 4 bases at J, with 17 bases between. CDR3 sequence reads: CASENQAQITGELFF. The CDR3 DNA reads TGTGCCAGCGAGAATCAGGCCCAAATCACCGGGGAGCTGTTTTTT.

This clone was observed a few times. The J gene is TRBJ2-3, the V gene TRBV2; D possibly corresponds to TRBD1 (6 bases). CDR1 SNHLY and CDR2 FYNNEI come from the germline V gene. The CDR3 contains 15 residues. Trimming shortened V by 2 bases and J by 2 bases, and 11 bases separated the two germline ends. CDR3 in amino acids: CASSELDSYTDTQYF. The DNA of the CDR3 is TGTGCCAGCAGTGAATTGGACAGTTACACAGATACGCAGTATTTT.

The chain couples TRBV6-1 to TRBJ2-3; TRBD2 matches at 8 bases. Unmatched junction bases numbered 8, after V lost 4 bases and J lost 2 bases. The CDR3 runs to 16 residues. In germline, CDR1 is MNHNS, CDR2 SASEGT. CDR3 DNA sequence: TGTGCCAGCAGTGCCGAACTAGCGGTAATCACAGATACGCAGTATTTT. Translation gives CASSAELAVITDTQYF.

The chain recombines TRBV6-1 with TRBJ2-3, with D tentatively TRBD1 (7 bases). Trimming left V 4 bases short and J 0 bases short, with 20 bases between. Germline CDR1 and CDR2: MNHNS and SASEGT. The CDR3 is 18 residues long. CDR3 loop: CASSGEDRNFASTDTQYF. The CDR3 DNA is TGTGCCAGCAGTGGGGAGGACAGGAATTTTGCTAGCACAGATACGCAGTATTTT.

The V call is TRBV29-1, the J call TRBJ1-6, with 7 nucleotides matching TRBD1. Germline V CDR1 and CDR2: SQVTM, ANQGSEA. V gave up 5 bases and J gave up 0 bases; unmatched junction bases: 7. The CDR3 is made up of 16 amino acids. CDR3 in DNA: TGCAGCGTTCGGGACAGCCAGAGCTCCTATAATTCACCCCTCCACTTT. Its protein is CSVRDSQSSYNSPLHF.

The V and J genes are TRBV11-3 and TRBJ2-3; no clear D gene. The CDR3 loop spans 13 amino acids. V was trimmed by 1 base and J by 4 bases, leaving 6 bases between them. The germline gives CDR1 SGHNT, CDR2 YENEEA. CDR3 sequence: CASSLGIADTQYF. CDR3 DNA: TGTGCCAGCAGCTTAGGAATAGCAGATACGCAGTATTTT. Looking up the rest from reference TRBV11-3 and TRBJ2-3 gives the full variable domain: EAGVVQSPRYKIIEKKQPVAFWCNPISGHNTLYWYLQNLGQGPELLIRYENEEAVDDSQLPKDRFSAERLKGVDSTLKIQPAELGDSAVYLCASSLGIADTQYFGPGTRLTVL.

The chain is built from TRBV5-6 and TRBJ2-3; 9 positions match TRBD2. This CDR3 has 18 residues. Germline loops: CDR1 SGHDT, CDR2 YYEEEE. J lost 4 bases, V lost 0 bases, and 12 bases had no gene match. CDR3 sequence reads: CASSLDFTAGGISDTQYF. The CDR3, as DNA: TGTGCCAGCAGCTTGGATTTTACGGCGGGGGGGATATCAGATACGCAGTATTTT.

The chain has TRBV21-1 and TRBJ2-6; the D call TRBD2 from the table was never checked on the DNA. TRBV21-1 has pseudogene status. The CDR3 consists of 12 residues. The CDR3 here is CASSPRPGILTF. CDR3 DNA sequence: TGTGCCAGCAGCCCCCGGCCGGGGATCCTGACTTTC.

This chain connects TRBV7-3 to TRBJ1-1; TRBD1 might be the D (6 bases). Trimming shortened V by 0 bases and J by 4 bases, and 9 bases separated the two germline ends. Germline loops: CDR1 SGHTA, CDR2 FQGTGA. The CDR3 length is 14 residues. This CDR3 is CASSLTAGVTEAFF. The CDR3, as DNA: TGTGCCAGCAGCTTAACGGCAGGGGTCACTGAAGCTTTCTTT.

The V and J genes are TRBV6-5 and TRBJ1-1; unclear D gene. V lost 5 bases and J lost 1, with 14 bases in between. CDR1 is MNHEY and CDR2 is SVGAGI in the germline V gene. This CDR3 region has 15 residues. CDR3: CASSITIGGNTEAFF. CDR3 coding DNA: TGTGCCAGCAGTATCACCATTGGAGGGAACACTGAAGCTTTCTTT.

This chain joins TRBV30 and TRBJ2-4; 7 positions match TRBD2. CDR3 length: 12 residues. Looked up from germline, CDR1 is GTSNPN and CDR2 is SVGIG (reference sequence). V dropped 4 bases and J dropped 7; count of bases not matched to a gene: 4. The CDR3 nucleotides read TGTGCCTGGAATAAGGGAGGGAACATTCAGTACTTC. Translating gives CAWNKGGNIQYF.